This T cell receptor (beta chain) was captured in a study of shared clonotypes between healthy human individuals. On this clone itself: Its cognate antigen is unknown.

Sequenced by immunoSEQ multiplex PCR; TCRdb stores in-frame clones only, minus some. The sample includes about 600,000 clones, roughly 72% seen only once; the top ten take more than 10%. Study results and caveats: Read depth was anticipated to influence clonotype sharing among donors.

Material: PBMCs. This TCR derives from a woman aged 35 to 49 in good health. Some clones in this sample may be carry-over from other donors' samples.

CDR3 in amino acids: CASSLGRFELRTSGNEQYF. CDR3 coding DNA: TGTGCCAGCAGCTTAGGACGTTTCGAACTAAGGACATCCGGAAACGAGCAGTACTTC. The chain joins TRBV7-2 to TRBJ2-7, with D possibly being TRBD1 (5 bases). Trimming removed 1 base at V and 5 bases at J, with 27 bases between. The length of the CDR3 is 19 residues. Germline V lookup: CDR1 SGHTA, CDR2 FQGNSA. Complete variable domain (other parts from reference TRBV7-2 and TRBJ2-7): GAGVSQSPSNKVTEKGKDVELRCDPISGHTALYWYRQSLGQGLEFLIYFQGNSAPDKSGLPSDRFSAERTGGSVSTLTIQRTQQEDSAVYLCASSLGRFELRTSGNEQYFGPGTRLTVT.